This is a list of T cell receptor beta chains from one sample in a study of shared clonotypes between healthy human individuals. Profiling relied on immunoSEQ multiplex PCR, and the TCRdb table lists in-frame clones only, not all of them. This sample carries about a million clones, more than 75% of them seen once, and the ten largest clones take around 1.5%. Specimen: memory CD4+ T cells sorted from blood. The source of these receptors is a man aged 18 to 30 in good health. CDR3s include the opening cysteine and the closing phenylalanine or tryptophan. Fields, in order: D gene, J gene, V gene, clone size, CDR3 protein, CDR3 DNA. D genes are given only for firm matches. Clone size is shown for a subset of rows, as once, few, many or a class of expanded clone.

- | TRBJ1-5 | TRBV19 | few | CASQRGNNQPQHF | TGTGCCAGCCAAAGGGGCAATAATCAGCCCCAGCATTTT
- | TRBJ2-3 | TRBV4-3 | - | CASSHEGSTDTQYF | TGCGCCAGCAGCCACGAAGGGAGCACAGATACGCAGTATTTT
- | TRBJ2-3 | TRBV6-1 | - | CASCEMRGPAASTDTQYF | TGTGCCAGCTGTGAGATGCGGGGTCCGGCGGCGAGCACAGATACGCAGTATTTT
- | TRBJ2-3 | TRBV27 | - | CASSLIGQGLGTDTQYF | TGTGCCAGCAGTTTAATTGGGCAGGGGTTGGGCACAGATACGCAGTATTTT
TRBD2 | TRBJ2-1 | TRBV25-1 | - | CASSVAGVEQFF | TGTGCCAGCAGTGTAGCGGGGGTTGAGCAGTTCTTC
- | TRBJ1-1 | TRBV2 | - | CASSVTGTEAFF | TGTGCCAGCAGTGTCACAGGGACTGAAGCTTTCTTT
- | TRBJ1-2 | TRBV10-3 | - | CAISEEGYYGYTF | TGTGCCATCAGCGAAGAGGGTTACTATGGCTACACCTTC
- | TRBJ1-5 | TRBV18 | - | CASSSGNNQPQHF | TGTGCCAGCTCATCGGGGAATAATCAGCCCCAGCATTTT
- | TRBJ2-1 | TRBV7-9 | few | CASSLGSGVSYNEQFF | TGTGCCAGCAGCTTAGGTTCGGGAGTTTCCTACAATGAGCAGTTCTTC
TRBD1 | TRBJ1-1 | TRBV27 | - | CASSQYGTGGLTEAFF | TGTGCCAGCAGTCAGTACGGGACAGGGGGCCTCACTGAAGCTTTCTTT
TRBD2 | TRBJ2-7 | TRBV5-4 | - | CASSPTAGAPEQYF | TGTGCCAGCAGCCCAACGGCGGGAGCCCCCGAGCAGTACTTC
- | TRBJ2-5 | TRBV7-9 | - | CASSQVGETQYF | TGTGCCAGCAGCCAGGTGGGGGAGACCCAGTACTTC
- | TRBJ2-5 | TRBV9 | - | CASSVGGARETQYF | TGTGCCAGCAGCGTAGGTGGGGCCCGGGAGACCCAGTACTTC
TRBD1 | TRBJ2-1 | TRBV19 | - | CASSPLWGNVNRGASYNEQFF | TGTGCCAGTAGTCCCCTCTGGGGGAATGTAAACAGGGGGGCATCCTACAATGAGCAGTTCTTC
- | TRBJ2-2 | TRBV18 | - | CASSLRTGELFF | TGTGCCAGCTCACTAAGAACCGGGGAGCTGTTTTTT
- | TRBJ2-7 | TRBV4-1 | - | CASSPHTSDSGEQYF | TGCGCCAGCAGCCCTCATACTTCGGACAGCGGCGAGCAGTACTTC
- | TRBJ2-1 | TRBV4-3 | - | CASSQDLLREEQFF | TGCGCCAGCAGCCAAGATCTTCTGAGGGAGGAGCAGTTCTTC
- | TRBJ2-2 | TRBV10-3 | - | CAISWGGMNTGELFF | TGTGCCATCAGTTGGGGCGGTATGAACACCGGGGAGCTGTTTTTT
- | TRBJ2-2 | TRBV6-1 | - | CASSVRLNTGELFF | TGTGCCAGCAGTGTAAGGTTGAACACCGGGGAGCTGTTTTTT
- | TRBJ1-2 | TRBV19 | - | CASIPTQENYGYTF | TGTGCCAGTATCCCTACTCAGGAGAACTATGGCTACACCTTC
- | TRBJ2-1 | TRBV14 | - | CASSQEWVNEQFF | TGTGCCAGCAGCCAAGAGTGGGTCAATGAGCAGTTCTTC
- | TRBJ2-2 | TRBV27 | once | CASTVGRTNTGELFF | TGTGCCAGTACCGTTGGGCGGACGAACACCGGGGAGCTGTTTTTT
- | TRBJ2-1 | TRBV30 | - | CAWGRKSNNEQFF | TGTGCCTGGGGACGTAAGTCCAACAATGAGCAGTTCTTC
TRBD1 | TRBJ1-5 | TRBV30 | - | CAWTRDRMQPQHF | TGTGCCTGGACCCGGGACAGGATGCAGCCCCAGCATTTT
- | TRBJ1-5 | TRBV5-1 | - | CASQHETGQYSNQPQHF | TGCGCCAGCCAGCATGAGACAGGACAATATAGCAATCAGCCCCAGCATTTT
- | TRBJ2-7 | TRBV19 | - | CASGPAISEKQYF | TGTGCCAGTGGTCCCGCGATATCGGAGAAGCAGTACTTC
- | TRBJ2-3 | TRBV14 | once | CASSRRDYDTQYF | TGTGCCAGCAGCCGCAGAGATTACGATACGCAGTATTTT
- | TRBJ2-5 | TRBV5-4 | - | CASSFDYRETQYF | TGTGCCAGCAGCTTTGACTATCGGGAGACCCAGTACTTC
- | TRBJ2-7 | TRBV6-6 | - | CASSYGRVSEQYF | TGTGCCAGCAGTTACGGACGGGTGAGCGAGCAGTACTTC
TRBD1 | TRBJ1-2 | TRBV10-3 | - | CAIRQGQEGGYTF | TGTGCCATCAGGCAGGGACAGGAGGGCGGCTACACCTTC
TRBD1 | TRBJ2-1 | TRBV7-3 | many | CASSLTGTGQTYNEQFF | TGTGCCAGCAGCTTAACGGGGACAGGGCAGACCTACAATGAGCAGTTCTTC
- | TRBJ1-6 | TRBV4-3 | - | CASSQDRGYQSPLHF | TGCGCCAGCAGCCAAGATCGAGGGTACCAATCACCCCTCCACTTT
TRBD1 | TRBJ1-1 | TRBV2 | - | CASSQQGANTEAFF | TGTGCCAGCAGTCAACAGGGGGCAAACACTGAAGCTTTCTTT
TRBD1 | TRBJ1-1 | TRBV6-1 | many | CASFNRGRTEAFF | TGTGCCAGCTTCAACAGGGGGCGAACTGAAGCTTTCTTT
- | TRBJ1-5 | TRBV5-8 | - | CASSLAGPRNQPQHF | TGTGCCAGCAGCTTGGCAGGGCCGCGCAATCAGCCCCAGCATTTT
- | TRBJ2-3 | TRBV27 | - | CASRSPPTDTQYF | TGTGCCAGCAGATCCCCCCCAACGGATACGCAGTATTTT
- | TRBJ2-5 | TRBV6-1 | - | CASSLQGVETQYF | TGTGCCAGCAGCCTACAGGGTGTGGAGACCCAGTACTTC
TRBD2 | TRBJ2-3 | TRBV2 | - | CATQTSGAPSTDTQYF | TGTGCCACCCAGACTAGCGGGGCCCCTAGCACAGATACGCAGTATTTT
TRBD1 | TRBJ2-2 | TRBV2 | many | CASSWDRDAGELFF | TGTGCCAGCAGTTGGGACAGGGACGCCGGGGAGCTGTTTTTT
- | TRBJ1-1 | TRBV7-2 | - | CASSPPWTEAFF | TGTGCCAGCAGCCCGCCATGGACTGAAGCTTTCTTT
- | TRBJ1-2 | TRBV10-3 | many | CAISESGGGYGYTF | TGTGCCATCAGTGAGTCGGGGGGTGGCTATGGCTACACCTTC
- | TRBJ2-2 | TRBV28 | - | CASRTGTRNTGELFF | TGTGCCAGCAGGACCGGGACGCGAAACACCGGGGAGCTGTTTTTT
- | TRBJ2-5 | TRBV30 | once | CAWADGYQETQYF | TGTGCCTGGGCGGACGGGTACCAAGAGACCCAGTACTTC
- | TRBJ2-5 | TRBV7-2 | - | CASSLNRGGETQYF | TGTGCCAGCAGCTTGAACAGGGGAGGGGAGACCCAGTACTTC
TRBD1 | TRBJ1-2 | TRBV6-6 | - | CASSAPGQGNYGYTF | TGTGCCAGCAGTGCCCCGGGACAGGGGAACTATGGCTACACCTTC
- | TRBJ2-7 | TRBV7-2 | many | CASSSAYVGEQYF | TGTGCCAGCAGCTCAGCCTATGTCGGCGAGCAGTACTTC
TRBD1 | TRBJ1-1 | TRBV2 | - | CASSPYDRGGSEAFF | TGTGCCAGCAGTCCTTACGACAGGGGTGGCTCTGAAGCTTTCTTT
- | TRBJ1-3 | TRBV28 | - | CASSLRGNTIYF | TGTGCCAGCAGTTTAAGGGGAAACACCATATATTTT
- | TRBJ1-6 | TRBV7-2 | few | CASSPLGAGLSPLHF | TGTGCCAGCAGCCCTTTAGGGGCAGGGCTCTCACCCCTCCACTTT
- | TRBJ2-3 | TRBV7-2 | - | CASSFGADTQYF | TGTGCCAGCAGCTTTGGGGCAGATACGCAGTATTTT
TRBD1 | TRBJ2-7 | TRBV5-1 | - | CASSFATGTGEQYF | TGCGCCAGCAGCTTTGCGACAGGGACGGGTGAGCAGTACTTC
- | TRBJ1-1 | TRBV5-5 | - | CASSLGDTRGNTEAFF | TGTGCCAGCAGCTTGGGGGACACCCGTGGGAACACTGAAGCTTTCTTT
TRBD1 | TRBJ2-7 | TRBV2 | - | CASRQGIYEQYF | TGTGCCAGCAGACAGGGGATCTACGAGCAGTACTTC
- | TRBJ1-5 | TRBV6-5 | - | CASQRGSGNQPQHF | TGTGCCAGCCAACGAGGAAGTGGCAATCAGCCCCAGCATTTT